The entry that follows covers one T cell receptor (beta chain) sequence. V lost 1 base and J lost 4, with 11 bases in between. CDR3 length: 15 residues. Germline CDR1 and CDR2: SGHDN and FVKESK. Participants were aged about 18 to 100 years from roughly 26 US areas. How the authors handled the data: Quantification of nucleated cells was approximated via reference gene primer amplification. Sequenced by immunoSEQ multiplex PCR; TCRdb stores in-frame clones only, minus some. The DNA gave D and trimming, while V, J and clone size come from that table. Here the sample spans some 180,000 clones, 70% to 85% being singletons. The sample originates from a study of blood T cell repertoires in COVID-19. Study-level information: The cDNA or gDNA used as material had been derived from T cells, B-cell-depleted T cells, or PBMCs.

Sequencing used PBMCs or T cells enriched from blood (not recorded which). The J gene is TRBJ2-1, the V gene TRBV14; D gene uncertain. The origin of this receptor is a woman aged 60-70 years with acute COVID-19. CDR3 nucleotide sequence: TGTGCCAGCAGCCAAGGGCTCACCAATTACAATGAGCAGTTCTTC. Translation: CASSQGLTNYNEQFF.